The sequence of this TCR beta chain was determined in a study of blood T cell repertoires in COVID-19. Across the study: The study drew acute and convalescent COVID-19 samples from the United States, Italy and Spain.

Clones were sequenced by immunoSEQ multiplex PCR, and TCRdb holds only the in-frame ones, with some missing. The sample yields tens of thousands of clones, 88% seen once. This clone was seen only once. The receptor was derived from an elderly woman with active COVID-19. Sequencing was done on a sample of peripheral blood.

CDR3 DNA sequence: TGTGCCAGTAGTATCCAGGGGGCGAGCTTGGGGGAGCTGTTTTTT. Translation gives CASSIQGASLGELFF. V gene TRBV19 combines with J gene TRBJ2-2; 8 bases fit TRBD1. Trimming removed 3 bases from V and 8 bases from J; junction bases left unmatched: 8. The CDR3 covers 15 residues. Germline assignment: CDR1 LNHDA and CDR2 SQIVND (reference sequence).